This T cell receptor (beta chain) is from a study of shared T cell receptors in the human thymus. Repertoires were generated with immunoSEQ multiplex PCR, while TCRdb's copy carries only in-frame clones and drops some. The sample lists more than 550,000 clones, 80% to 90% occurring once. The data also belong to a second study, concerning human thymus T cells.

This receptor was identified in a girl less than two years old with a congenital heart defect. Sequenced material: thymocytes.

This CDR3 reads CASSLRGDEQFF. CDR3 DNA sequence: TGTGCCAGCAGCTTACGGGGTGATGAGCAGTTCTTC. The chain joins TRBV7-3 to TRBJ2-1, with D maybe TRBD2 (5 bases). V gave up 2 bases and J gave up 8 bases, with 7 bases separating them. The CDR3 is made up of 12 amino acids. The germline CDR1 and CDR2 sequences are SGHTA and FQGTGA.